The clone carrying this T cell receptor beta chain was observed a single time. This sample stems from a study of blood T cell repertoires in COVID-19. Original analysis: Reference gene primer amplification yielded estimated nucleated cell counts. Measured with immunoSEQ multiplex PCR; TCRdb has only the in-frame clones, and not every one. From that table come the V and J calls and clone size; the DNA was used to work out D and trimming. The sample contains about 260,000 clones, around 80% of which appear only once. The sequenced sample was PBMCs or T cells enriched from blood (not recorded which). The sequence derives from a young man with acute COVID-19.

CDR3 residues: CASSYHGTRGNQPQHF. DNA for the CDR3: TGTGCCAGCAGTTACCACGGGACTCGGGGCAATCAGCCCCAGCATTTT. The gene calls are TRBV6-5 and TRBJ1-5; perhaps TRBD1 as D (5 bases). CDR3 length: 16 residues. Germline values: CDR1 MNHEY, CDR2 SVGAGI. The V gene lost 2 bases and the J gene lost 2 bases, with 13 bases spanning the gap.